One sample yielded the 24 T cell receptor beta chains listed below, sequenced in a study of T cells in Graves' hyperthyroidism and ophthalmopathy (dated by TCRdb to about 2019). The library was generated by multiplex PCR. This sample was sequenced with an Illumina HiSeq 2000. The TCR beta CDR3 regions were amplified from the RNA transcripts. The first round of RT-PCR for the TCR CDR3 was performed with the HTBI primer set and the Qiagen OneStep RT-PCR kit. TCRdb ran its own pipeline on the public reads, namely fastp trimming at Q25 and MiXCR clone calling, and kept in-frame beta chains. For every CDR3 protein sequence, its rows merge into one entry that carries the most common genes and DNA. The sample includes some 570,000 distinct CDR3 sequences, with approximately 14% observed a single time. Over 6% of the sample belongs to the ten largest clones. The sequenced sample was blood. The receptors shown here come from a woman younger than 35 with Graves' ophthalmopathy.

The sample holds many counts of this clonotype. This chain connects TRBV6-1 to TRBJ2-3; no clear D gene. There are 15 residues in the CDR3. Germline CDR1 is MNHNS and CDR2 is SASEGT. V was clipped by 5 bases and J by 4 bases, with 16 bases between them. The CDR3, as DNA: TGTGCCAGCAGTCACGACTCGCTCCGAGCAGATACGCAGTATTTT. As protein: CASSHDSLRADTQYF.

This clonotype occurred many times. This rearrangement joins TRBV12-3 or TRBV12-4 to TRBJ2-7, with D possibly being TRBD2 (5 bases). This CDR3 is 13 amino acids long. The V end lost 5 bases, the J end lost 7 bases, and 15 bases lay between the germline ends. The CDR3 DNA reads as TGTGCCAGCAGTACCCGAGGACTGGGTGAGCAGTACTTC. Its protein is CASSTRGLGEQYF.

This clonotype was counted at least ten times. This chain uses TRBV20-1 with TRBJ1-4; 7 bases are a match to TRBD1. CDR3 size: 15 residues. V gave up 0 bases and J gave up 8 bases; unmatched junction bases: 9. Per germline, CDR1 DFQATT and CDR2 SNEGSKA (reference sequence). The CDR3 loop reads CSARDPGPRGEKLFF. The CDR3 coding sequence is TGCAGTGCTAGAGATCCCGGTCCCAGGGGGGAAAAACTGTTTTTT.

This clonotype was recorded at least ten times. This chain joins TRBV7-9 and TRBJ2-1, with 9 nucleotides matching TRBD2. The CDR3 length is 15 residues. Losses at the gene ends were 5 bases for V and 9 bases for J; bases not matched to a gene: 11. Per the germline V gene, CDR1 is SEHNR and CDR2 is FQNEAQ (reference sequence). The CDR3 DNA reads TGTGCCAGCAGCCCTAGCGGGATGGGGGGGGGTGAGCAGTTCTTC. Translated: CASSPSGMGGGEQFF.

This clonotype was counted between two and nine times. This sequence joins TRBV12-3 or TRBV12-4 and TRBJ1-6, with TRBD1 as a possible D gene (6 bases). The ends were cut back, 4 bases at V and 9 bases at J, with 7 bases in the middle. This CDR3 is built from 12 residues. The CDR3 nucleotides are TGTGCCAGCAGTTGGGACACTTCACCCCTCCACTTT. The encoded protein is CASSWDTSPLHF.

This clonotype was seen more than once but under ten times. This chain joins TRBV7-9 and TRBJ1-1, with D maybe TRBD1 (6 bases). The CDR3 has 15 residues. Germline V lookup: CDR1 SEHNR, CDR2 FQNEAQ (reference sequence). Trimming took 10 bases from V and 4 from J, leaving 22 bases between them. The CDR3 nucleotides are TGTGCCACCTACGGACAGCTAAGGGCGGGCACTGAAGCTTTCTTT. As protein: CATYGQLRAGTEAFF.

This clonotype was recorded many times. CDR3 protein: CASSVGQGGEKLFF. Written as DNA, the CDR3 is TGTGCCAGCAGCGTTGGACAGGGCGGTGAAAAACTGTTTTTT. The chain carries TRBV9 and TRBJ1-4; 8 bases map to TRBD1. Germline CDR1 SGDLS, CDR2 YYNGEE. The CDR3 has 14 amino acids. Losses at the gene ends were 2 bases for V and 7 bases for J; bases not matched to a gene: 4.

The V gene is TRBV20-1, the J gene TRBJ1-2, with TRBD1 identical over 11 bases. The CDR3 runs to 17 residues. The germline V gene has CDR1 DFQATT and CDR2 SNEGSKA (reference sequence). J was trimmed by 2 bases and V by 1 base; bases with no gene match: 9. CDR3 nucleotide sequence: TGCAGTGCTAGAGTCTCCAACCGGGACAGGGGGAACTATGGCTACACCTTC. It codes for CSARVSNRDRGNYGYTF.

There are many counts of this clonotype. The chain joins TRBV20-1 to TRBJ2-5; TRBD2 aligns across 10 bases. The CDR3 extends over 14 amino acids. V was clipped by 3 bases and J by 7 bases; unmatched bases: 8. Germline V CDR1 and CDR2: DFQATT, SNEGSKA (reference sequence). CDR3 region: CSASLPSGRGTQYF. The CDR3 DNA sequence: TGCAGTGCTAGCTTGCCTAGCGGGAGAGGGACCCAGTACTTC.

This clonotype was counted at least ten times. The chain recombines TRBV20-1 with TRBJ2-1, with 7 bases identical to TRBD2. There are 15 residues in the CDR3. The germline V gene has CDR1 DFQATT and CDR2 SNEGSKA (reference sequence). Trimming at V came to 0 bases and at J to 3 bases, leaving 5 bases not matched to a gene. As DNA, the CDR3 is TGCAGTGCTAGAGATAGAGGACTAGGCTACAATGAGCAGTTCTTC. It specifies CSARDRGLGYNEQFF.

This clonotype came up many times. CDR3 nucleotide sequence: TGTGCCAGCAGCCCTCAGAGGGAGACCCAGTACTTC. It translates to CASSPQRETQYF. V gene TRBV28 combines with J gene TRBJ2-5; D is unresolved. CDR1 MDHEN and CDR2 SYDVKM come from the germline V gene. The CDR3 is 12 residues long. V was cut by 6 bases and J by 5 bases, with 10 bases left in between.

This clonotype turned up a few times. The V and J genes are TRBV7-2 and TRBJ2-3, with TRBD2 matching 10 bases. The CDR3 is 14 residues long. V shed 5 bases, J shed 8 bases, and the junction held 7 bases outside the gene matches. Germline V gene lookup returns CDR1 SGHTA and CDR2 FQGNSA. In DNA, the CDR3 is TGTGCCAGCAGCCCCCGGACTAGCGGCGCTACGCAGTATTTT. Its protein product is CASSPRTSGATQYF.

In its sample, this clonotype was seen many times. The V call is TRBV6-2 or TRBV6-3, the J call TRBJ2-2; 8 nucleotides agree with TRBD2. With 2 bases clipped from V and 7 bases from J, the junction kept 12 bases outside the gene matches. The CDR3 is made up of 17 amino acids. CDR1 and CDR2 (germline): MNHEY, SVGEGT. Here the CDR3 reads CASSYTHREGRNGELFF. As DNA, the CDR3 is TGTGCCAGCAGTTACACCCATCGGGAGGGCCGGAACGGGGAGCTGTTTTTT.

This clonotype has ten or more counts. The genes are TRBV2 and TRBJ2-1; 8 bases line up with TRBD2. The V segment lost 6 bases and the J segment 6 bases; nucleotides outside the gene matches: 4. In germline, CDR1 is SNHLY, CDR2 FYNNEI. The CDR3 is 13 residues long. The CDR3 reads CASRGLVGNEQFF. Here the CDR3 DNA reads TGTGCCAGCAGGGGACTAGTCGGCAATGAGCAGTTCTTC.

The chain recombines TRBV12-3 or TRBV12-4 with TRBJ2-2; TRBD2 aligns across 10 bases. The J segment lost 7 bases and the V segment lost 2 bases, leaving 7 bases of the junction unmatched. The CDR3 is 16 residues long. CDR3 protein: CASSLTASGSVGELFF. CDR3 DNA sequence: TGTGCCAGCAGTTTAACGGCTAGCGGGAGTGTCGGGGAGCTGTTTTTT.

This clonotype turned up a few times. A clone one base away is much larger, so this may be a read error. CDR3: CAWNAGTGVYEQYF. DNA for the CDR3: TGTGCCTGGAATGCAGGGACAGGGGTCTACGAGCAGTACTTC. The V and J genes are TRBV30 and TRBJ2-7, with TRBD1 identical over 10 bases. The ends lost 4 bases at V and 3 bases at J; junction bases unmatched: 6. Germline V gives CDR1 GTSNPN, CDR2 SVGIG (reference sequence). The CDR3 runs 14 residues.

This clonotype was counted many times. This chain uses TRBV6-1 with TRBJ2-1, with 7 bases fitting TRBD1. The CDR3 is 15 amino acids. V dropped 7 bases and J dropped 1; count of bases not matched to a gene: 7. The germline CDR1 and CDR2 sequences are MNHNS and SASEGT. In DNA, the CDR3 is TGTGCCAGCAAAGTCGGACAGGCGTCCTACAATGAGCAGTTCTTC. Residues: CASKVGQASYNEQFF.

This chain connects TRBV6-2 or TRBV6-3 to TRBJ1-5; 7 nucleotides match TRBD1. The CDR3 spans 15 residues. Germline values: CDR1 MNHEY, CDR2 SVGEGT. V was clipped by 4 bases and J by 3 bases; unmatched bases: 6. The DNA of the CDR3 is TGTGCCAGCAGTTTCGACAGGGCAGCCAATCAGCCCCAGCATTTT. Amino acid sequence: CASSFDRAANQPQHF.

Many counts were recorded for this clonotype. The DNA of the CDR3 is TGCAGTGCTAGAGATCCGGCGACCCAATCCGAAAAGACCCAGTACTTC. It encodes CSARDPATQSEKTQYF. The chain uses TRBV20-1 and TRBJ2-5; the D is unclear. Between the trimmed V and J ends, which lost 0 bases and 6 bases, there was a span of 20 bases. The germline gives CDR1 DFQATT, CDR2 SNEGSKA (reference sequence). This CDR3 contains 16 residues.

This chain links TRBV12-3 or TRBV12-4 with TRBJ2-1; D not certain. The CDR3 is made up of 14 amino acids. The V gene lost 2 bases and the J gene lost 3 bases, with 8 bases spanning the gap. The CDR3 DNA follows: TGTGCCAGCAGTTTATGGGGTCTCTACAATGAGCAGTTCTTC. This translates into CASSLWGLYNEQFF.

Ten or more counts support this clonotype. The chain couples TRBV29-1 to TRBJ1-1; 7 nucleotides match TRBD1. The ends lost 4 bases at V and 3 bases at J; junction bases unmatched: 11. Germline V gives CDR1 SQVTM, CDR2 ANQGSEA. This CDR3 spans 15 amino acids. The CDR3 protein is CSVGSGPGTDTEAFF. CDR3 in DNA: TGCAGCGTTGGCTCAGGGCCCGGGACAGACACTGAAGCTTTCTTT.

This clonotype came up many times. V is TRBV19 and J is TRBJ2-2, with 10 bases identical to TRBD1. The germline gives CDR1 LNHDA, CDR2 SQIVND (reference sequence). V shed 3 bases, J shed 5 bases, and the junction held 6 bases outside the gene matches. This CDR3 has 16 residues. As DNA, the CDR3 is TGTGCCAGTAGTATGTCCGGGACAGGGGAAACCGGGGAGCTGTTTTTT. As protein: CASSMSGTGETGELFF. Combining the CDR3 with reference TRBV19 and TRBJ2-2 gives the whole variable domain DGGITQSPKYLFRKEGQNVTLSCEQNLNHDAMYWYRQDPGQGLRLIYYSQIVNDFQKGDIAEGYSVSREKKESFPLTVTSAQKNPTAFYLCASSMSGTGETGELFFGEGSRLTVL.

In its sample, this clonotype was seen many times. J is TRBJ1-4 and V is TRBV28, with a possible D match to TRBD1 (6 bases). With 4 bases removed from V and 5 bases from J, the gap between germline ends came to 11 bases. This CDR3 has 14 amino acids. From germline, CDR1 is MDHEN and CDR2 SYDVKM. CDR3 nucleotide sequence: TGTGCCAGCAGTTCCGGGACACCGAATGAAAAACTGTTTTTT. Translation gives CASSSGTPNEKLFF.

At least ten counts were recorded for this clonotype. The chain has TRBV11-2 and TRBJ1-2; 8 bases map to TRBD1. The junction had 4 bases not matched to a gene; V was cut back by 8 bases and J by 5 bases. The germline gives CDR1 SGHAT, CDR2 FQNNGV. The CDR3 runs 12 residues. The DNA for the CDR3 is TGTGCCAGCGCGACAGGGGTGTATGGCTACACCTTC. Protein sequence: CASATGVYGYTF.